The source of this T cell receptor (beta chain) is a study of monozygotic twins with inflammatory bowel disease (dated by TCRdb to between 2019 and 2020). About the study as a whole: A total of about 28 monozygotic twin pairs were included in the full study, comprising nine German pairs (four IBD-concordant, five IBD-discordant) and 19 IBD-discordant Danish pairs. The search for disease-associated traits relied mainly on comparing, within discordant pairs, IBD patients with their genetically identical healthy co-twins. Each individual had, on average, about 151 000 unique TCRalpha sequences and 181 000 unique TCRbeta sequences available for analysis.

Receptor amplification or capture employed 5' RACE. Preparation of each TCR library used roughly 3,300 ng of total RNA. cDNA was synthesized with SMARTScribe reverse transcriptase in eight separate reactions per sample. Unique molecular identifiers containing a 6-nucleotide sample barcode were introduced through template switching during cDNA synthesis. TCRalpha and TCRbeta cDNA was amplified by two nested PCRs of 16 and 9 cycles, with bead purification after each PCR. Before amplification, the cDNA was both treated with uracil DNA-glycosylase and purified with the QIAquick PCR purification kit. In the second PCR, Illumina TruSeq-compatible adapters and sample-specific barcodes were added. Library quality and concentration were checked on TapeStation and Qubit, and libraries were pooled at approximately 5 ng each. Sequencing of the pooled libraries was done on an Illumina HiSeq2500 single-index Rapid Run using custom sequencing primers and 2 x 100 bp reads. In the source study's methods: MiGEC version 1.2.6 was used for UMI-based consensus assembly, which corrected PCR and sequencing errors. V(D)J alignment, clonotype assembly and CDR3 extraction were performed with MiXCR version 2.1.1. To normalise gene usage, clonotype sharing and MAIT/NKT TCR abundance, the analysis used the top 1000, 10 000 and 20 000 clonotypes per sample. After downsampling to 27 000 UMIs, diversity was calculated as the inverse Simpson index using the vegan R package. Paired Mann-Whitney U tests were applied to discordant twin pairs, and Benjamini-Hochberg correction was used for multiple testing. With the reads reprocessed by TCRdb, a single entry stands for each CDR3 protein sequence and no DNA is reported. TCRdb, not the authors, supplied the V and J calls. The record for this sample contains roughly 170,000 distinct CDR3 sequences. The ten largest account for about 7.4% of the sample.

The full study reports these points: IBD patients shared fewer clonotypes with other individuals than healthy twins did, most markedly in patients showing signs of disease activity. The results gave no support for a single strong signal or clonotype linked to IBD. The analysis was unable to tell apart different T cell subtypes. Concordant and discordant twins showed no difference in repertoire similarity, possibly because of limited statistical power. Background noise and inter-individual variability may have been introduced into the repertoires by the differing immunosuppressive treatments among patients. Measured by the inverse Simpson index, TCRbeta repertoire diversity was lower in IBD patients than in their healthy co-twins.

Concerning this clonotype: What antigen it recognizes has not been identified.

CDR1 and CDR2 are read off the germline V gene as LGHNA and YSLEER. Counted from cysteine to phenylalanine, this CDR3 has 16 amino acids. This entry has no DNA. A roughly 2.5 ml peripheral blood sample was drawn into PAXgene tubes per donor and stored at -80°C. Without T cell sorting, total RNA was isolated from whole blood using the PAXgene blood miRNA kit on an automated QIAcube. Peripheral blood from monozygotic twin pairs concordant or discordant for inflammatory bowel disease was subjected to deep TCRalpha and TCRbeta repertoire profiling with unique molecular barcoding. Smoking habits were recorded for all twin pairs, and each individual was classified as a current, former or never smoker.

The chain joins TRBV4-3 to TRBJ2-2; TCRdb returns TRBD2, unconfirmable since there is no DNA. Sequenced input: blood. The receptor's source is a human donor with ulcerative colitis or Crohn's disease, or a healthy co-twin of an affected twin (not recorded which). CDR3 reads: CASSPGTSGSAGELFF.